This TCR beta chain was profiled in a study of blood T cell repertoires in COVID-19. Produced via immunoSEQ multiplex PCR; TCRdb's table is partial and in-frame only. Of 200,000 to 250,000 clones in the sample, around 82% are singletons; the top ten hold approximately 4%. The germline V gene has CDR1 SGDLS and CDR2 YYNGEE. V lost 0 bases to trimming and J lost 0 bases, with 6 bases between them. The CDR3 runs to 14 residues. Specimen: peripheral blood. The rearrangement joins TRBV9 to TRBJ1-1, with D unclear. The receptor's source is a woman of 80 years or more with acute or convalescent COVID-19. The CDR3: CASSVGSVNTEAFF. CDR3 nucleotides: TGTGCCAGCAGCGTAGGCTCAGTGAACACTGAAGCTTTCTTT.